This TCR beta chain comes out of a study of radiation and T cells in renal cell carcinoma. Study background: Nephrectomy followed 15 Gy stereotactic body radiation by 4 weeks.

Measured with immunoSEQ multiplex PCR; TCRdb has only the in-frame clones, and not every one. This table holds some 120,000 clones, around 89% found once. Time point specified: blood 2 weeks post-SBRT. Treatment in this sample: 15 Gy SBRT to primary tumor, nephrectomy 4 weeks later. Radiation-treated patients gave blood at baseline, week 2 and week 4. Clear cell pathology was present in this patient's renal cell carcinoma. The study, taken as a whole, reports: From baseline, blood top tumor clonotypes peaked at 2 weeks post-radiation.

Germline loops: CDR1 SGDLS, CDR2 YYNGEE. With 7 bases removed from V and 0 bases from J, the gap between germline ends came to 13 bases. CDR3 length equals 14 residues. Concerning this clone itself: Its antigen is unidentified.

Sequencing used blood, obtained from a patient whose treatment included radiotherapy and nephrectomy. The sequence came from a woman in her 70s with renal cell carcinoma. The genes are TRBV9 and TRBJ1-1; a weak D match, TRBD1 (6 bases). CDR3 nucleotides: TGTGCCAGCTCCCGGACAGCTATGAACACTGAAGCTTTCTTT. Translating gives CASSRTAMNTEAFF. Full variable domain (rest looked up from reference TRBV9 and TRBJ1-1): DSGVTQTPKHLITATGQRVTLRCSPRSGDLSVYWYQQSLDQGLQFLIQYYNGEERAKGNILERFSAQQFPDLHSELNLSSLELGDSALYFCASSRTAMNTEAFFGQGTRLTVV.